This T cell receptor beta chain was profiled in a study of shared T cell receptors in the human thymus. Some clones are missing from TCRdb's copy, which holds only in-frame ones; the method was immunoSEQ multiplex PCR. Here the sample spans hundreds of thousands of clones, around 89% being singletons. The CDR3 consists of 14 residues. The germline V gene encodes CDR1 MGHDK and CDR2 SYGVNS. V was clipped by 6 bases and J by 5 bases; unmatched bases: 10. The same sample was also studied in work on human thymus T cells. That paper states: Congenital heart defects were the reason for the corrective surgery that the donors, healthy Finnish infants, were having. Corrective heart surgery yielded resections, and these provided the thymus tissue. There appeared to be biased usage of V and J genes in thymic and blood repertoires. Related studies noted strongly shared thymic repertoires across unrelated people.

Material for sequencing was thymocytes. This receptor was taken from a boy in the first two years of life with a congenital heart defect. The chain recombines TRBV25-1 with TRBJ2-7; TRBD2 matches 7 bases. CDR3 in amino acids: CASRGTGTTNEQYF. CDR3 DNA: TGTGCCAGCAGGGGGACCGGGACTACAAACGAGCAGTACTTC.